This T cell receptor beta chain appears in the sequencing data of a study of T cells in Graves' hyperthyroidism and ophthalmopathy. Study-wide findings and caveats: Blood also showed most of the thyroid clonotypes that were expanded above 0.001.

Germline-derived CDR1 and CDR2 are SGHVS and FQNEAQ. This CDR3 has 19 amino acids. The ends lost 1 base at V and 6 bases at J; junction bases unmatched: 14. This clonotype has at least ten counts. Its specificity is unknown. TCR beta CDR3 regions were amplified from RNA. HTBI primers drove first-round RT-PCR of the TCR CDR3. TCRdb reanalysed the multiplex PCR reads using MiXCR and keeps one entry per CDR3 protein. This table holds under 300,000 distinct CDR3 sequences, roughly 15% found once. This clonotype was obtained from a woman aged 45-59 years with Graves' hyperthyroidism that later progressed to Graves' ophthalmopathy. The chain joins TRBV7-8 to TRBJ2-5; 13 bases fit TRBD2. Sequencing used blood. For the CDR3, the DNA is TGTGCCAGCAGCTTAGGAGTGACTAGCGGGAGGACCCTCCTGAAGACCCAGTACTTC. This translates into CASSLGVTSGRTLLKTQYF.